This TCR beta chain was found in a study of T cell responses to AZD1222 COVID-19 vaccine. Study results and limitations: Baseline antibody screening turned up just six seropositive AZD1222 recipients. The sample set comprised mostly white British donors with more females, and clonal diversity was possibly underestimated. After the peak T cell response, and only then, were repertoires sampled. The study reported that nearly half of spike-specific TCRs target unmutated variant regions.

Comment on this clone: Its target is not known. This specimen includes other DNA sequences encoding the same CDR3.

Germline V CDR1 and CDR2: SQVTM, ANQGSEA. J lost 4 bases, V lost 7 bases, and 8 bases had no gene match. The CDR3 spans 14 residues. Data came from immunoSEQ multiplex PCR; TCRdb stores just in-frame clones and leaves some out. Of about 75,000 clones in the sample, 88% were seen once. The rearrangement joins TRBV29-1 to TRBJ1-5, with TRBD1 matching 9 bases. The specimen was peripheral blood, collected 28 days after the second dose of the MenACWY control vaccine. The TCR originated in an adult who received the MenACWY meningococcal vaccine as a control. Here the CDR3 reads CSAKTGGGNQPQHF. The CDR3 bases are TGCAGCGCCAAGACAGGGGGAGGGAATCAGCCCCAGCATTTT.